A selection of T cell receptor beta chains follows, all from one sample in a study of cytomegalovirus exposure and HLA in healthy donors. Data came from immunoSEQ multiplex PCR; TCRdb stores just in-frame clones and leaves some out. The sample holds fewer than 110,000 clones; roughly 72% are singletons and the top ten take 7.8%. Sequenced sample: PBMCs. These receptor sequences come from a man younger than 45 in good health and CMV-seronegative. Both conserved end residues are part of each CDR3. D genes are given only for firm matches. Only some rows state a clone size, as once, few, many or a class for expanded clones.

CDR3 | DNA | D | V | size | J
CASSIQTVNTEAFF | TGTGCCAGCTCTATACAGACAGTGAACACTGAAGCTTTCTTT | NA | TRBV2 | NA | TRBJ1-1
CASSLMADQPQHF | TGTGCCAGCAGTCTCATGGCGGATCAGCCCCAGCATTTT | NA | TRBV2 | NA | TRBJ1-5
CASSFSPSGMDTQYF | TGTGCCAGCAGCTTTAGTCCTAGCGGGATGGATACGCAGTATTTT | TRBD2 | TRBV7-8 | few | TRBJ2-3
CASSQYAATNEKLFF | TGTGCCAGCAGCCAATACGCAGCAACTAATGAAAAACTGTTTTTT | NA | TRBV7-9 | NA | TRBJ1-4
CASRGPGEPYEQYF | TGTGCCAGCAGGGGCCCCGGGGAGCCCTACGAGCAGTACTTC | NA | TRBV28 | large | TRBJ2-7
CASSLRAGGYDEQFF | TGTGCCAGCAGTTTACGGGCGGGGGGGTATGATGAGCAGTTCTTC | TRBD2 | TRBV27 | NA | TRBJ2-1
CASSLGLSTGDEQYF | TGCGCCAGCAGCTTGGGCCTTTCCACAGGGGACGAGCAGTACTTC | TRBD1 | TRBV5-1 | NA | TRBJ2-7
CANARDRLPDTQYF | TGCGCCAACGCCCGGGACAGACTTCCAGATACGCAGTATTTT | TRBD1 | TRBV10-2 | NA | TRBJ2-3
CASSTGTGLTDTQYF | TGCGCCAGCAGTACGGGGACAGGGCTCACAGATACGCAGTATTTT | TRBD1 | TRBV23-1 | once | TRBJ2-3
CASSEGLAGDNEQFF | TGTGCCAGCAGTGAAGGGCTAGCGGGGGACAATGAGCAGTTCTTC | TRBD2 | TRBV6-1 | few | TRBJ2-1
CASSQFKGGLGEQYF | TGTGCCAGCAGCCAATTCAAGGGGGGGCTGGGCGAGCAGTACTTC | NA | TRBV14 | NA | TRBJ2-7
CASSVSGNTYEQYF | TGTGCCAGCAGCGTGTCGGGGAATACCTACGAGCAGTACTTC | NA | TRBV9 | NA | TRBJ2-7
CASSQSELYQETQYF | TGTGCCAGCAGCCAGTCAGAATTATATCAAGAGACCCAGTACTTC | NA | TRBV4-2 | NA | TRBJ2-5
CSVTSGSTDTQYF | TGCAGCGTTACTAGCGGAAGCACAGATACGCAGTATTTT | TRBD2 | TRBV29-1 | NA | TRBJ2-3
CASSQSRSQMQETQYF | TGCGCCAGCAGCCAATCTCGCTCCCAGATGCAAGAGACCCAGTACTTC | NA | TRBV4-1 | NA | TRBJ2-5
CTSSPGLAGNTGELFF | TGCACCAGCAGCCCGGGACTAGCGGGAAACACCGGGGAGCTGTTTTTT | NA | TRBV1 | NA | TRBJ2-2
CASSTGSTEAFF | TGTGCCAGCAGCACAGGGAGCACTGAAGCTTTCTTT | NA | TRBV25-1 | medium-sized | TRBJ1-1
CASSFYRGRGNTEAFF | TGTGCCAGCAGTTTCTACAGGGGTCGAGGGAACACTGAAGCTTTCTTT | TRBD1 | TRBV27 | once | TRBJ1-1
CASSPIDSAEQYF | TGTGCCAGCTCACCCATTGACTCGGCCGAGCAGTACTTC | NA | TRBV18 | NA | TRBJ2-7
CASSVGDRGGRETQYF | TGTGCCAGCAGCGTAGGGGACAGGGGGGGACGGGAGACCCAGTACTTC | TRBD1 | TRBV9 | NA | TRBJ2-5
CASSLSGRGQVDTQYF | TGCGCCAGCAGCTTGTCGGGCAGGGGGCAGGTAGATACGCAGTATTTT | TRBD1 | TRBV5-1 | NA | TRBJ2-3
CASSSSNTGELFF | TGTGCCAGCAGCTCCTCGAACACCGGGGAGCTGTTTTTT | NA | TRBV7-3 | NA | TRBJ2-2
CSVATGFNSPLHF | TGCAGCGTTGCCACAGGCTTTAATTCACCCCTCCACTTT | NA | TRBV29-1 | NA | TRBJ1-6
CASSVRRGTDTQYF | TGTGCCAGCAGTGTTCGACGGGGTACAGATACGCAGTATTTT | NA | TRBV2 | few | TRBJ2-3
CASTAGISGELFF | TGTGCCAGCACCGCAGGGATTTCGGGGGAGCTGTTTTTT | NA | TRBV27 | NA | TRBJ2-2
CASSPLDRFSEQFF | TGTGCCAGCAGTCCCCTGGACAGGTTTAGTGAGCAGTTCTTC | TRBD1 | TRBV28 | NA | TRBJ2-1
CASSYSRTGADTQYF | TGTGCCAGCAGTTACTCTAGGACAGGGGCAGATACGCAGTATTTT | TRBD1 | TRBV6-5 | NA | TRBJ2-3
CASSYSRGALKDTF | TGTGCCAGCAGTTACTCGCGGGGGGCGCTGAAAGACACCTTC | NA | TRBV6-6 | NA | TRBJ1-2
CASGWTSGGATYNEQFF | TGTGCTAGTGGTTGGACTAGCGGGGGGGCCACCTACAATGAGCAGTTCTTC | TRBD2 | TRBV12-5 | NA | TRBJ2-1
CASSPVTGELFF | TGTGCCAGCAGTCCAGTCACCGGGGAGCTGTTTTTT | NA | TRBV28 | NA | TRBJ2-2
CATSRGSGDEQFF | TGTGCCACCAGCAGAGGGTCCGGGGATGAGCAGTTCTTC | NA | TRBV15 | once | TRBJ2-1
CASSLDRAGREAFF | TGCGCCAGCAGCTTGGACAGGGCTGGTAGAGAGGCTTTCTTT | NA | TRBV5-1 | NA | TRBJ1-1
CSVEPTSGGWDNEQFF | TGCAGCGTTGAACCCACCTCAGGGGGCTGGGACAATGAGCAGTTCTTC | TRBD1 | TRBV29-1 | NA | TRBJ2-1
CASSPGGETQYF | TGTGCCAGCAGCCCCGGTGGAGAGACCCAGTACTTC | NA | TRBV9 | NA | TRBJ2-5
CASSLSNGRTEAFF | TGTGCCAGCAGTTTATCGAATGGGCGCACTGAAGCTTTCTTT | NA | TRBV27 | NA | TRBJ1-1
CASSPGGALGYEQYF | TGTGCCAGCAGCCCAGGGGGCGCTTTGGGGTACGAGCAGTACTTC | TRBD1 | TRBV28 | NA | TRBJ2-7
CASSRTGAGNTIYF | TGTGCCAGCAGTCGGACAGGGGCTGGAAACACCATATATTTT | TRBD1 | TRBV6-5 | NA | TRBJ1-3
CASSSPGLTSYEQYF | TGTGCCAGCAGCTCCCCGGGACTGACATCCTACGAGCAGTACTTC | NA | TRBV7-9 | NA | TRBJ2-7
CASSQVLGQPYNEQFF | TGCGCCAGCAGCCAAGTGCTAGGACAGCCCTACAATGAGCAGTTCTTC | NA | TRBV4-1 | NA | TRBJ2-1
CASSYGPTGTQYF | TGTGCCAGCAGTTACGGGCCCACAGGTACGCAGTATTTT | NA | TRBV6-5 | NA | TRBJ2-3
CASSLLRGRTFF | TGTGCCAGCAGTTTACTCAGGGGACGGACTTTCTTT | NA | TRBV28 | few | TRBJ1-1
CASSPRDTGELFF | TGTGCCAGCTCACCACGCGACACCGGGGAGCTGTTTTTT | NA | TRBV18 | few | TRBJ2-2
CASRLQGENEQYF | TGTGCCAGCAGGTTACAGGGGGAGAACGAGCAGTACTTC | TRBD1 | TRBV27 | few | TRBJ2-7
CASSLPPSGKNIQYF | TGTGCCAGCAGTTTACCCCCTAGCGGTAAAAACATTCAGTACTTC | TRBD2 | TRBV28 | NA | TRBJ2-4
CASSSGGGPTYEQYF | TGTGCCAGTAGTTCCGGCGGGGGCCCGACCTACGAGCAGTACTTC | NA | TRBV19 | NA | TRBJ2-7
CASSFPESSYEQYF | TGTGCCAGCAGTTTTCCTGAGAGCTCCTACGAGCAGTACTTC | NA | TRBV5-6 | few | TRBJ2-7
CASSQGRDENEKLFF | TGTGCCAGCAGCCAAGGACGGGATGAAAATGAAAAACTGTTTTTT | NA | TRBV6-6 | once | TRBJ1-4
CAWSRRGEQYF | TGTGCCTGGAGTAGGAGGGGCGAGCAGTACTTC | NA | TRBV30 | few | TRBJ2-7
CSVASLAKNIQYF | TGCAGCGTTGCTAGTCTAGCCAAAAACATTCAGTACTTC | NA | TRBV29-1 | once | TRBJ2-4